The rows below give T cell receptor beta chains drawn from one sample of a study of cytomegalovirus exposure and HLA in healthy donors. The table came from immunoSEQ multiplex PCR; TCRdb's copy has only in-frame clones and leaves some out. The sample comprises more than 85,000 clones, 75% of which are singletons, and around 5% rests with the top ten. The source material was PBMCs. Source of these receptors: a woman under 30 in good health and CMV-seropositive. Both conserved end residues are part of each CDR3. The D gene is left open where the match is weak. The listing skips clone size in some rows; elsewhere it reads once, few, many or a size class.

j_call clone_size v_call d_call cdr3_nt cdr3_aa
TRBJ2-1 . TRBV6-4 . TGTGCCAGCAGTGACAGGGGGTACAATGAGCAGTTCTTC CASSDRGYNEQFF
TRBJ2-7 . TRBV6-5 TRBD1 TGTGCCAGCACCAGGGACAGGGGCTACGAGCAGTACTTC CASTRDRGYEQYF
TRBJ2-1 few TRBV7-9 TRBD1 TGTGCCAGCGGACAGGGGGATGAGCAGTTCTTC CASGQGDEQFF
TRBJ2-5 . TRBV6-4 . TGTGCCAGCAGTGACTCGACCCGGGACAGGGGACTAGCAGTCCCGGGGTACTTC CASSDSTRDRGLAVPGYF
TRBJ2-7 . TRBV6-4 TRBD2 TGTGCCAGCGCCAAGACGGGGGGACTAGCGGGAAGCTCCTACGAGCAGTACTTC CASAKTGGLAGSSYEQYF
TRBJ2-7 . TRBV5-4 . TGTGCCAGCAGCTCGGGGTTGGTTGAGTCCTACGAGCAGTACTTC CASSSGLVESYEQYF
TRBJ1-3 . TRBV4-3 TRBD1 TGCGCCAGCAGCCCAGCAGACAGGGCGGCTGGAAACACCATATATTTT CASSPADRAAGNTIYF
TRBJ2-3 few TRBV6-1 TRBD2 TGTGCCAGCAGTGCAACAGGACTAGCCCTCACAGATACGCAGTATTTT CASSATGLALTDTQYF
TRBJ2-7 . TRBV5-1 TRBD1 TGCGCCAGCAGCTGGACAGGGGGGTACGAGCAGTACTTC CASSWTGGYEQYF
TRBJ1-2 . TRBV6-5 TRBD1 TGTGCCAGCAGGGACAGGGGGGCCGCCTATGGCTACACCTTC CASRDRGAAYGYTF
TRBJ2-1 . TRBV4-1 TRBD2 TGCGCCAGCAGCCTACTCCCCGGACTAGCGGGATTTGATGAGCAGTTCTTC CASSLLPGLAGFDEQFF
TRBJ1-1 . TRBV30 . TGTGCCTGGAGTGTACAATTGGGAGGGAACACTGAAGCTTTCTTT CAWSVQLGGNTEAFF
TRBJ2-3 . TRBV10-3 . TGTGCCATCAGTGAGTCGGCGGAAACGCAGTATTTT CAISESAETQYF
TRBJ2-7 . TRBV6-6 TRBD2 TGTGCCAGCCGATTGACTAGCGGGAGTTACGAGCAGTACTTC CASRLTSGSYEQYF
TRBJ2-3 . TRBV5-1 TRBD1 TGCGCCAGCAGCTTGGGGGGACAGGAGGCAGATACGCAGTATTTT CASSLGGQEADTQYF
TRBJ1-2 . TRBV6-5 TRBD1 TGTGCCAGCAGAACGGGACAGGCTAACTATGGCTACACCTTC CASRTGQANYGYTF
TRBJ2-5 . TRBV7-3 TRBD2 TGTGCCAGCAGCTCGGGACTAGCGGGATCACAAGAGACCCAGTACTTC CASSSGLAGSQETQYF
TRBJ2-2 . TRBV7-9 TRBD1 TGTGCCAGCAGTAAGGGACAGGCGAACACCGGGGAGCTGTTTTTT CASSKGQANTGELFF
TRBJ2-5 . TRBV7-2 . TGTGCCAGCAGCTTAGCGAGACTAGAGGGGGAGACCCAGTACTTC CASSLARLEGETQYF
TRBJ2-7 . TRBV4-3 TRBD1 TGCGCCAGCAGCCAAGAGAGGGGGGACAGGGGCCACGAGCAGTACTTC CASSQERGDRGHEQYF
TRBJ1-2 once TRBV30 . TGTGCCTGGAGCGAAAAGCAGGATCGGGGCTACACCTTC CAWSEKQDRGYTF
TRBJ2-1 . TRBV7-9 TRBD2 TGTGCCAGCATCCCCCAAGCGGGAGTCTACAATGAGCAGTTCTTC CASIPQAGVYNEQFF
TRBJ2-7 . TRBV5-3 TRBD2 TGTGCCAGAAGCCCAAGAGCGGGGGAATACGAGCAGTACTTC CARSPRAGEYEQYF
TRBJ2-7 once TRBV5-4 TRBD2 TGTGCCAGCAGAACCGGGACTAGCTACGAGCAGTACTTC CASRTGTSYEQYF
TRBJ2-7 once TRBV19 TRBD2 TGTGCCAGTAGTCTAGCGGGAGGAGACCTTTACGAGCAGTACTTC CASSLAGGDLYEQYF
TRBJ2-2 . TRBV4-3 . TGCGCCAGCAGAGATACCAGTTCCGCGAACACCGGGGAGCTGTTTTTT CASRDTSSANTGELFF
TRBJ1-2 . TRBV28 TRBD1 TGTGCCAGCAAAAGGAGTAGGGGGCTCTATGGCTACACCTTC CASKRSRGLYGYTF
TRBJ2-5 . TRBV5-4 TRBD2 TGTGCCAGCAGTATTACGGCGGGAGTATTGGAGACCCAGTACTTC CASSITAGVLETQYF
TRBJ2-2 . TRBV30 . TGTGCCTGGAATCAGGGAAGCACCGGGGAGCTGTTTTTT CAWNQGSTGELFF
TRBJ2-5 once TRBV6-6 TRBD2 TGTGCCAGCAGTTACTCGATAGGACTAGCGGGAGAGACCCAGTACTTC CASSYSIGLAGETQYF
TRBJ1-2 . TRBV27 TRBD1 TGTGCCAGCAGTCCAATACTCCGGGACAGGGTGTGGGGCTACACCTTC CASSPILRDRVWGYTF
TRBJ2-7 . TRBV27 TRBD1 TGTGCCAGCAGAAATCGACAGGGCTCTATAATGTACGAGCAGTACTTC CASRNRQGSIMYEQYF
TRBJ2-5 . TRBV30 TRBD2 TGTGCCTGGAGCCCGGGACTAGCGGGAGTCCAGGAGACCCAGTACTTC CAWSPGLAGVQETQYF
TRBJ2-7 . TRBV7-9 TRBD1 TGTGCCAGCAGCAGCCGGGACAGGGGCTACGAGCAGTACTTC CASSSRDRGYEQYF
TRBJ2-7 . TRBV6-6 TRBD2 TGTGCCAGCACTAAAGGACTAGCGGGCTCCTACGAGCAGTACTTC CASTKGLAGSYEQYF
TRBJ2-7 . TRBV4-3 TRBD1 TGCGCCAGCAGCCAAGATCTCCAGGACAGGGATCAAACCTACGAGCAGTACTTC CASSQDLQDRDQTYEQYF
TRBJ2-2 few TRBV4-1 . TGCGCCAGCAGCCGGACGCAGGGTCCTATGGCCGGGGAGCTGTTTTTT CASSRTQGPMAGELFF
TRBJ2-3 few TRBV4-3 TRBD2 TGCGCCAGCAGCCAAGGAGGCAGCGGGAGAAGGGATACGCAGTATTTT CASSQGGSGRRDTQYF
TRBJ2-1 . TRBV6-5 TRBD2 TGTGCCAGCAGTTCGTTAGCGGGAAGGGGAGAGGGTGAGCAGTTCTTC CASSSLAGRGEGEQFF
TRBJ2-5 . TRBV7-7 . TGTGCTAGCAGTTTCGAAGGGACTCCTGCGGAGACCCAGTACTTC CASSFEGTPAETQYF
TRBJ2-5 few TRBV28 . TGTGCCAGCAGTTTATCGGGGTTAGGGGAGACCCAGTACTTC CASSLSGLGETQYF
TRBJ2-2 . TRBV15 . TGTGCCACCAGCGGAGGGGGCGACACCGGGGAGCTGTTTTTT CATSGGGDTGELFF